This T cell receptor (beta chain) was documented in a study of OX40 agonist ivuxolimab in advanced cancers. In the study overall: Ivuxolimab, which targeted the costimulatory receptor OX40 (CD134), was an agonistic, fully human IgG2 monoclonal antibody. In the dose-escalation cohort, nearly 85% of patients were male, and the mean age was around 65 years with a range of roughly 20 to 85. Peripheral TCRbeta sequencing aimed to test whether ivuxolimab altered TCR sequence diversity and caused clonal T-cell expansion. Intravenous ivuxolimab was administered to patients every 2 weeks at six dose levels: 0.01, 0.1, 0.3, 1.5, 3 and 10 mg/kg. Partial responses occurred in three dose-escalation patients, of whom one had hepatocellular carcinoma and two had cutaneous melanoma. Patients were allowed to have had prior anti-PD-1, anti-PD-L1 or anti-CTLA-4 therapy, and 30% to 40% of the dose-escalation patients had previously received checkpoint inhibitors. The monotherapy dose-escalation portion (N ≈ 57 patients) of the phase I ivuxolimab trial is reported in the paper. Of the approximately 50 dose-escalation patients, hepatocellular carcinoma was present in about 20, melanoma in roughly 15, renal cell carcinoma in 9 and head and neck cancer in 9. The study at large found these results: After ivuxolimab, expanded clones were on average more numerous among CD8+ T cells than among CD4+ T cells. Antigen specificity was not determined for the clonally expanded peripheral T cells. At doses from 0.1 to 3.0 mg/kg, clonal expansion was seen in both CD4+ and CD8+ blood T cells between baseline and week 6. Low levels of normalized T-cell clonal expansion were also seen in some nonresponding patients. In the 0.1-3.0 mg/kg groups, partial responders had among the lowest normalized peripheral clonal expansion, particularly in CD8+ T cells.

Patients with a history of autoimmune disease or receiving systemic immunosuppression were excluded from the trial. Peripheral blood for TCR sequencing was collected from all dose cohorts at baseline, on cycle 4 day 1, and on cycle 7 day 1. The samples were taken from a phase I, first-in-human, multicenter, open-label dose-escalation trial of ivuxolimab. Adults with locally advanced or metastatic melanoma, renal cell, hepatocellular, or head and neck squamous cell carcinoma were enrolled in the trial. Before TCR sequencing, CD4+ and CD8+ T cells were separately sorted from peripheral blood. Genomic DNA was extracted from sorted cells for sequencing of the TCRbeta CDR3 region. TCRbeta CDR3 regions were sequenced using the immunoSEQ Assay. TCRdb retrieved this table from immuneACCESS and kept in-frame rearrangements only. Not all clones are present; in checked studies, unresolved V genes account for under half, and no reason is known for the remainder. The table for this sample lists tens of thousands of clones; 65% to 90% of them were counted only once. Approximately 3.1% of the sample goes to the ten largest clones.

Concerning this clone: Its antigen is currently not known. Within one base of it there is no much larger clone, and no base qualities were kept.

Sample: CD4+ or CD8+ T cells sorted from blood, taken in a trial of the OX40 agonist ivuxolimab. The clonotype comes from an adult with an advanced solid tumor such as melanoma, head and neck, liver or kidney cancer.

The sequenced DNA is TGTGCCAGCAGCCAAGATCAGTGGCAGAACACTGAAGCTTTCTTT. Its translation is CASSQDQWQNTEAFF. This receptor chain uses TRBV4-2 and TRBJ1-1; no D gene can be assigned with confidence. V gives up 0 bases and J gives up 1 base, and the segment between their germline ends measures 9 bases. Taken from cysteine to phenylalanine, the CDR3 has 15 residues. The entry retains the CDR3 DNA only, 45 bases that are in frame from base 1. CDR1 and CDR2, per the germline V gene, are LGHNA and YNFKEQ.